This T cell receptor (beta chain) was recovered during a study of liver allograft versus peripheral blood T cells. Study as a whole: The authors compared T cell receptor repertoires in transplanted livers with those in the peripheral blood of recipients.

Germline values: CDR1 MNHEY, CDR2 SMNVEV (reference sequence). The CDR3 is made up of 14 amino acids. The V and J ends lost 1 base and 0 bases respectively, with 7 bases between them. This clonotype has ten or more counts. Its antigen is currently unknown. Study outcomes and limitations: Within liver allografts, T cell receptor repertoires were reportedly different from those in peripheral blood.

MiXCR was run by TCRdb on the reads, yielding one entry per CDR3 protein. Of 9,300 or so distinct CDR3 sequences in the sample, approximately 16% are singletons; the top ten hold over 1.5%. The sequence derives from a human patient who had a liver transplant. A subset of T cells may come from the graft donor. The chain employs TRBV27 and TRBJ2-7, with D unclear. CDR3 DNA sequence: TGTGCCAGCAGTTTATACGCAGACTCCTACGAGCAGTACTTC. This translates into CASSLYADSYEQYF.